This is a list of T cell receptor beta chains from one sample in a study of post-analysis software for immune sequencing data. MiXCR was run by TCRdb on the PCR reads, yielding one entry per CDR3 protein. The repertoire holds around 400,000 distinct CDR3 sequences, around a third seen once, with around an eighth in the top ten. The sample was blood. The source is a girl aged 10-17 years with multiple sclerosis. CDR3s include the opening cysteine and the closing phenylalanine or tryptophan. A D gene is named only where the DNA matches it firmly.

D	V	J	CDR3
TRBD1	TRBV12-3/TRBV12-4	TRBJ2-7	CASTTGTGYEQYF
.	TRBV20-1	TRBJ2-3	CSAPDRGASTDTQYF
.	TRBV2	TRBJ1-1	CASTAQVSNTEAFF
.	TRBV14	TRBJ2-6	CASSQVRGTGANVLTF
.	TRBV3-1	TRBJ1-5	CASSPTLLVDSRNQPQHF
.	TRBV6-5	TRBJ2-1	CASSYGGALNEQFF
TRBD2	TRBV12-3/TRBV12-4	TRBJ2-7	CASSLTSPYEQYF
.	TRBV29-1	TRBJ2-1	CSVDRGSSYNEQFF
.	TRBV5-1	TRBJ2-7	CASSLGGAAYEQYF
.	TRBV7-2	.	CASRAEGNIQYF
.	TRBV7-2	TRBJ2-5	CASSLMKGNNEQYF
.	TRBV2	TRBJ2-6	CASSREAGANVLTF
TRBD2	TRBV30	TRBJ2-3	CAWSVGVASGDTQYF
TRBD1	TRBV15	TRBJ1-4	CATSRDSGGEEKLFF
TRBD1	TRBV7-2	TRBJ1-6	CASSQTGAWSPLHF
.	TRBV7-8	TRBJ1-1	CASSSDGGRTEAFF
.	TRBV20-1	TRBJ2-2	CSARGRHTGELFF
TRBD1	TRBV20-1	TRBJ1-6	CSARDWDRNSPLHF
.	TRBV6-5	TRBJ2-3	CASSLQGTVSSTQYF
TRBD1	TRBV5-1	TRBJ2-6	CASSRTTDRLSGANVLTF
.	TRBV13	TRBJ1-1	CASSLERGLETFF
.	TRBV7-9	TRBJ2-5	CASSLGGPGAQETQYF
.	TRBV20-1	TRBJ2-3	CSASQTSTDTQYF
.	TRBV29-1	TRBJ2-2	CSVVDSNTGELFF
.	TRBV12-3/TRBV12-4	TRBJ2-3	CASAPWGGGGTDTQYF
TRBD1	TRBV12-3/TRBV12-4	TRBJ2-7	CASSSSPGTGVLQQYF
.	TRBV29-1	TRBJ1-1	CSVKRTGGEAFF
TRBD2	TRBV4-2	TRBJ2-3	CASSQDKLAGVTLRDTQYF
.	TRBV6-4	TRBJ2-1	CASSPGPGSYNEQFF
TRBD2	TRBV28	TRBJ2-1	CASSRTSGGRNEQFF
.	TRBV9	TRBJ2-1	CASSVVGTLKRDNEQFF
.	TRBV6-5	TRBJ1-1	CVSSYEEGHTEAFF
TRBD2	TRBV12-5	.	CASGLVTSRGGSYEQYF
TRBD1	TRBV12-3/TRBV12-4	TRBJ2-7	CASSWGQGAYEQYF
TRBD2	TRBV7-3	TRBJ2-1	CASSRTGTRYNEQFF
.	TRBV7-3	TRBJ2-1	CASSSGYNEQFF
TRBD1	TRBV7-9	TRBJ1-5	CASSEQGASQPQHF
.	TRBV5-6	TRBJ2-7	CASNIGPQGRRSYEQYF
.	TRBV18	TRBJ2-3	CASSFVTGTGTDTQYF
.	TRBV20-1	TRBJ2-3	CSARVGRQGDTQYF
.	TRBV5-1	TRBJ2-7	CASSFSTKPYEQYF
TRBD1	TRBV6-5	TRBJ1-4	CASKIGQGNEKLFF
.	TRBV6-1	TRBJ1-2	CASSDNYWDLVNYGYTF
.	TRBV29-1	TRBJ2-7	CSATGYHEQYF
TRBD1	TRBV12-3/TRBV12-4	TRBJ1-2	CASSFGTGVWYGYTF
TRBD2	TRBV7-2	TRBJ2-7	CVSSPKGGLAGGVEQYF
TRBD1	TRBV11-1	.	CASSPSGTGDYEQYF
TRBD2	TRBV14	TRBJ2-5	CASSHFKASGGQETQYF
.	TRBV20-1	TRBJ1-4	CSALQGGGLFF